These T cell receptor beta chains were read from a single sample in a study of cytomegalovirus exposure and HLA in healthy donors. Here immunoSEQ multiplex PCR was the method, and the copy in TCRdb shows in-frame clones only, minus some. Counted here are about 180,000 clones, 84% occurring once; the ten biggest clones make up approximately 1.2%. Sequenced sample: PBMCs. The receptors shown here come from a girl aged 2 to 9 in good health and CMV-seropositive. The CDR3 runs from the conserved cysteine through the conserved F or W. Each record gives: D gene, J gene, V gene, clone size, CDR3 protein, CDR3 DNA. D genes are given only for firm matches. The size entry is marked missing in some rows and otherwise reads once, few, many or a size class.

>NA|TRBJ2-3|TRBV6-6|NA
CASNRADTQYF
TGTGCCAGCAATCGCGCCGATACGCAGTATTTT
>TRBD2|TRBJ2-7|TRBV5-1|once
CASSVTSGNIYEQYF
TGCGCCAGCAGCGTTACTAGCGGGAACATCTACGAGCAGTACTTC
>NA|TRBJ1-2|TRBV11-2|NA
CASSLGGAHGYTF
TGTGCCAGCAGCCTTGGGGGGGCTCACGGCTACACCTTC
>NA|TRBJ1-4|TRBV6-5|NA
CASSQGPPEKLFF
TGTGCCAGCAGTCAGGGGCCCCCCGAAAAACTGTTTTTT
>NA|TRBJ1-1|TRBV19|NA
CASNHPAGTEAFF
TGTGCCAGTAACCACCCCGCGGGAACTGAAGCTTTCTTT
>TRBD1|TRBJ1-4|TRBV4-1|few
CASSQAAGTENEKLFF
TGCGCCAGCAGCCAAGCCGCCGGGACAGAGAATGAAAAACTGTTTTTT
>TRBD1|TRBJ1-3|TRBV19|NA
CASSIAGQPGNTIYF
TGTGCCAGTAGTATAGCGGGACAGCCTGGAAACACCATATATTTT
>NA|TRBJ2-1|TRBV5-1|NA
CASSSGTPYNEQFF
TGCGCCAGCAGCTCCGGGACACCGTACAATGAGCAGTTCTTC
>NA|TRBJ2-7|TRBV4-1|NA
CASSQEGSGSYEQYF
TGCGCCAGCAGCCAAGAAGGGAGCGGGTCCTACGAGCAGTACTTC
>NA|TRBJ2-7|TRBV28|NA
CASSIRRGYEQYF
TGTGCCAGCAGTATAAGGAGGGGCTACGAGCAGTACTTC
>NA|TRBJ1-2|TRBV19|NA
CASSSLGGIREHGYTF
TGTGCCAGTAGTAGTCTCGGGGGGATCCGAGAACATGGCTACACCTTC
>NA|TRBJ1-3|TRBV28|NA
CASRPAGSGNTIYF
TGTGCCAGCAGGCCCGCAGGGTCTGGAAACACCATATATTTT
>TRBD2|TRBJ2-5|TRBV9|NA
CASSVSGREETQYF
TGTGCCAGCAGCGTTAGCGGGCGGGAGGAGACCCAGTACTTC
>NA|TRBJ1-2|TRBV30|NA
CACLTAQAMGYTF
TGTGCCTGCCTAACAGCCCAAGCTATGGGCTACACCTTC
>TRBD2|TRBJ2-3|TRBV29-1|NA
CSGGTSPGGTQYF
TGCAGCGGGGGGACTAGTCCTGGTGGTACGCAGTATTTT
>TRBD2|TRBJ2-7|TRBV5-6|few
CASSRLAGGSGYEQYF
TGTGCCAGCAGCAGACTAGCGGGAGGGTCGGGTTACGAGCAGTACTTC
>NA|TRBJ1-6|TRBV12-5|NA
CASGLDGGSPLHF
TGTGCTAGTGGGCTCGACGGGGGATCACCCCTCCACTTT
>TRBD1|TRBJ2-7|TRBV6-1|NA
CASSVSGQVSEQYF
TGTGCCAGCAGTGTTTCCGGACAGGTTAGCGAGCAGTACTTC
>NA|TRBJ1-3|TRBV11-2|NA
CASSLAPGVGNTIYF
TGTGCCAGCAGCTTAGCCCCAGGGGTTGGAAACACCATATATTTT
>TRBD1|TRBJ2-7|TRBV13|NA
CASSLGGTGGGEQYF
TGTGCCAGCAGCTTAGGGGGGACAGGGGGCGGCGAGCAGTACTTC
>TRBD1|TRBJ1-2|TRBV7-3|NA
CASSPSTGEGYTF
TGTGCCAGCAGCCCATCGACAGGGGAGGGCTACACCTTC
>NA|TRBJ2-1|TRBV7-6|NA
CASSLGGGNNEQFF
TGTGCCAGCAGCTTGGGAGGAGGAAACAATGAGCAGTTCTTC
>TRBD1|TRBJ2-6|TRBV5-1|NA
CASSVGQGPAGANVLTF
TGCGCCAGCAGCGTCGGACAGGGGCCTGCCGGGGCCAACGTCCTGACTTTC
>NA|TRBJ2-2|TRBV4-1|NA
CASSPARNRDRTGELFF
TGCGCCAGCAGCCCCGCCCGCAACAGGGATCGTACCGGGGAGCTGTTTTTT
>NA|TRBJ1-1|TRBV9|NA
CASSRFLLSNTEAFF
TGTGCCAGCAGCCGTTTTCTTCTATCGAACACTGAAGCTTTCTTT
>NA|TRBJ1-2|TRBV29-1|NA
CSADSYGYTF
TGCAGCGCAGACAGCTATGGCTACACCTTC
>TRBD2|TRBJ2-5|TRBV5-4|NA
CASSLAGRGEETQYF
TGTGCCAGCAGCTTGGCCGGGAGGGGCGAAGAGACCCAGTACTTC
>TRBD2|TRBJ2-1|TRBV19|NA
CASRLAGGRSYNEQFF
TGTGCCAGCAGACTAGCGGGGGGGCGGTCCTACAATGAGCAGTTCTTC
>NA|TRBJ1-6|TRBV27|NA
CASSFAGRNSPLHF
TGTGCCAGCAGTTTTGCAGGGAGGAATTCACCCCTCCACTTT
>TRBD1|TRBJ1-1|TRBV6-6|NA
CASSWGTGNTEAFF
TGTGCCAGCAGTTGGGGGACAGGGAACACTGAAGCTTTCTTT
>TRBD2|TRBJ2-3|TRBV6-5|NA
CASTESGGAADTQYF
TGTGCCAGCACCGAAAGCGGGGGGGCCGCAGATACGCAGTATTTT
>NA|TRBJ1-5|TRBV27|NA
CASSLSGNQPQHF
TGTGCCAGCAGTTTATCCGGGAATCAGCCCCAGCATTTT
>NA|TRBJ2-7|TRBV19|NA
CASSIDRARLYEQYF
TGTGCCAGTAGTATAGATCGAGCGAGACTCTACGAGCAGTACTTC
>TRBD1|TRBJ2-2|TRBV19|NA
CASRPTGANTGELFF
TGTGCCAGTAGGCCTACAGGGGCGAACACCGGGGAGCTGTTTTTT
>TRBD1|TRBJ2-6|TRBV6-4|NA
CASSVTTGNSGANVLTF
TGTGCCAGCAGTGTAACGACAGGGAACTCTGGGGCCAACGTCCTGACTTTC
>NA|TRBJ2-7|TRBV7-9|NA
CASSLVGGHEQYF
TGTGCCAGCAGCTTAGTTGGGGGCCACGAGCAGTACTTC
>TRBD1|TRBJ1-2|TRBV30|NA
CAGTENNYGYTF
TGTGCCGGGACAGAAAATAACTATGGCTACACCTTC
>TRBD1|TRBJ2-1|TRBV7-6|NA
CASSSHRGFNEQFF
TGTGCCAGCAGCTCCCACAGGGGGTTCAATGAGCAGTTCTTC
>TRBD1|TRBJ1-2|TRBV6-1|NA
CASEGQPKDYGYTF
TGTGCCAGCGAGGGACAGCCTAAGGACTATGGCTACACCTTC
>TRBD1|TRBJ1-1|TRBV6-4|NA
CASSDSKTGGTSHTEAFF
TGTGCCAGCAGTGACTCGAAGACAGGGGGCACGAGTCACACTGAAGCTTTCTTT
>NA|TRBJ2-1|TRBV2|NA
CASGLGNYNEQFF
TGTGCCAGCGGGCTCGGGAACTACAATGAGCAGTTCTTC
>TRBD2|TRBJ2-3|TRBV7-9|NA
CASSSSTSADTQYF
TGTGCCAGCAGCTCTTCGACTAGCGCAGATACGCAGTATTTT
>TRBD2|TRBJ2-3|TRBV10-1|NA
CASSLGGAADTQYF
TGCGCCAGCAGTCTCGGGGGGGCCGCAGATACGCAGTATTTT
>NA|TRBJ1-1|TRBV2|few
CASSYKQNTEAFF
TGTGCCAGCAGTTACAAACAGAACACTGAAGCTTTCTTT
>TRBD1|TRBJ1-5|TRBV5-1|NA
CASSPGTGGYSNQPQHF
TGCGCCAGCAGCCCGGGGACAGGGGGCTATAGCAATCAGCCCCAGCATTTT
>NA|TRBJ2-3|TRBV5-1|once
CASSHGTGRREADTQYF
TGCGCCAGCAGCCATGGAACCGGGAGAAGGGAGGCAGATACGCAGTATTTT
>NA|TRBJ1-2|TRBV30|NA
CAWSVLVGQGHGYTF
TGTGCCTGGAGTGTACTGGTGGGGCAGGGCCATGGCTACACCTTC
>NA|TRBJ1-2|TRBV6-4|NA
CASSDYGRRGNYGYTF
TGTGCCAGCAGTGACTACGGGCGAAGGGGGAACTATGGCTACACCTTC
>TRBD1|TRBJ1-3|TRBV7-2|NA
CASSSGTAASGNTIYF
TGTGCCAGCAGCTCCGGGACAGCGGCTTCTGGAAACACCATATATTTT
>NA|TRBJ2-7|TRBV13|once
CASSRQESSYEQYF
TGTGCCAGCAGCCGACAGGAGAGCTCCTACGAGCAGTACTTC